Each of the 11 T cell receptor beta chains below was sequenced from the same sample in a study of T cell responses to AZD1222 COVID-19 vaccine. Here immunoSEQ multiplex PCR was the method, and the copy in TCRdb shows in-frame clones only, minus some. Seen here are roughly 120,000 clones, over 75% observed once, and the top ten hold roughly 1.2%. Sequencing used peripheral blood, obtained on day 0 of AZD1222 vaccination. Every receptor here comes from an adult in good health.

The rearrangement links TRBV18 to TRBJ1-1, with 8 bases fitting TRBD1. There are 15 residues in the CDR3. The germline CDR1 and CDR2 sequences are KGHSH and LQKENI. Unmatched junction bases numbered 5, after V lost 5 bases and J lost 0 bases. The CDR3 bases are TGTGCCAGCTCAAGCGCGGGACAGGTGAACACTGAAGCTTTCTTT. This gives the protein CASSSAGQVNTEAFF.

This clone has a handful of counts. This chain joins TRBV12-3 or TRBV12-4 and TRBJ2-7, with D tentatively TRBD2 (6 bases). CDR3 length: 13 amino acids. Deletions cut 7 bases from V and 6 bases from J, with 16 bases between. The DNA of the CDR3 is TGTGCCAGCACCGGGGACTTCGAGGGCGAGCAGTACTTC. The encoded protein is CASTGDFEGEQYF.

The V call is TRBV5-4, the J call TRBJ1-1, with a weak D call TRBD1 (6 bases). V dropped 1 base and J dropped 5 bases, with 12 bases sitting between them. The germline gives CDR1 SGHNT, CDR2 YYREEE (reference sequence). This CDR3 contains 14 residues. The CDR3 coding sequence is TGTGCCAGCAGCTTGAGGCTGCAGGGGACTGAAGCTTTCTTT. Translation: CASSLRLQGTEAFF. The variable domain in full, completed from reference TRBV5-4 and TRBJ1-1, reads ETGVTQSPTHLIKTRGQQVTLRCSSQSGHNTVSWYQQALGQGPQFIFQYYREEENGRGNFPPRFSGLQFPNYSSELNVNALELDDSALYLCASSLRLQGTEAFFGQGTRLTVV.

The chain recombines TRBV27 with TRBJ1-6, with 7 bases identical to TRBD1. V gave up 5 bases and J gave up 3 bases; unmatched junction bases: 4. From germline, CDR1 is MNHEY and CDR2 SMNVEV (reference sequence). CDR3 size: 15 residues. Here the CDR3 reads CASSPDRVYNSPLHF. The CDR3 bases are TGTGCCAGCAGTCCCGACAGGGTCTATAATTCACCCCTCCACTTT.

This rearrangement joins TRBV7-6 to TRBJ2-7; TRBD2 matches 8 bases. Germline trimming cut 4 bases from V and 0 bases from J; bases unmatched to any gene: 2. Germline V lookup: CDR1 SGHVS, CDR2 FNYEAQ. The CDR3 contains 14 residues. The CDR3 nucleotides read TGTGCCAGCAGCTCCGGGGGGGTCTCCTACGAGCAGTACTTC. Translating it yields CASSSGGVSYEQYF.

The V gene is TRBV5-5, the J gene TRBJ1-5; D ambiguous. The CDR3 is made up of 14 amino acids. Germline V gene sequence: CDR1 SGHKS, CDR2 YYEKEE (reference sequence). The V gene lost 4 bases and the J gene lost 7 bases, with 15 bases spanning the gap. CDR3 DNA: TGTGCCAGCAGCGGGGAGTTGCATAGCCAGCCCCAGCATTTT. As protein: CASSGELHSQPQHF.

This chain joins TRBV6-5 and TRBJ1-4, with no clear D. The V and J ends lost 5 bases and 4 bases respectively, with 11 bases between them. The CDR3 runs to 14 residues. The germline V gene has CDR1 MNHEY and CDR2 SVGAGI. CDR3 in amino acids: CASSRGPFNEKLFF. CDR3 nucleotides: TGTGCCAGCAGTAGAGGGCCCTTTAATGAAAAACTGTTTTTT.

This clone was observed a few times. The chain is built from TRBV19 and TRBJ2-3; perhaps TRBD2 as D (6 bases). The CDR3 has 15 residues. The germline V gene encodes CDR1 LNHDA and CDR2 SQIVND (reference sequence). V lost 1 base to trimming and J lost 4 bases, with 12 bases between them. CDR3 sequence reads: CASSIGGVRADTQYF. DNA for the CDR3: TGTGCCAGTAGTATAGGGGGGGTTCGGGCAGATACGCAGTATTTT.

V is TRBV12-3 or TRBV12-4 and J is TRBJ2-2; D call uncertain. V lost 8 bases and J 7 bases, leaving 8 bases between the germline ends. This CDR3 comprises 11 residues. CDR3 in DNA: TGTGCCAGCGATCTATTCGGGGAGCTGTTTTTT. Residues: CASDLFGELFF.

The genes are TRBV23-1 and TRBJ1-5; 7 nucleotides match TRBD1. TRBV23-1 is noted as an ORF with a role that remains uncertain. The CDR3 covers 17 residues. V lost 1 base to trimming and J lost 1 base; unmatched junction nucleotides: 7. The CDR3 region is CASSQFDRDRSNQPQHF. The DNA of the CDR3 is TGCGCCAGCAGTCAATTTGACCGGGACAGAAGCAATCAGCCCCAGCATTTT.

The chain couples TRBV5-1 to TRBJ2-5, with 8 bases identical to TRBD2. This CDR3 has 13 residues. Germline V gene lookup returns CDR1 SGHRS and CDR2 YFSETQ. V lost 7 bases to trimming and J lost 6 bases; unmatched junction nucleotides: 8. CDR3 amino acids: CASCAGGHQTQYF. CDR3 DNA: TGCGCCAGCTGCGCGGGGGGTCATCAGACCCAGTACTTC.